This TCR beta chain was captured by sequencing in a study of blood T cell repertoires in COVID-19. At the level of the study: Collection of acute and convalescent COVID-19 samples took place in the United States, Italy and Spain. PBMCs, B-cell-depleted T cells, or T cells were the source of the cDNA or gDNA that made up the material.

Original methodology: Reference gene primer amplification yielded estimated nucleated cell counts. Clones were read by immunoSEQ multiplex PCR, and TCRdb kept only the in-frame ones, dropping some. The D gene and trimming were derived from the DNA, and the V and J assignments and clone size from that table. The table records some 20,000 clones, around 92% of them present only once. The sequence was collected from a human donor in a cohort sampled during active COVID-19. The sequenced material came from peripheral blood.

The CDR3 reads CASSPPLAGGLVYEQYF. The CDR3 coding sequence is TGTGCCAGCAGCCCTCCCCTAGCGGGAGGGCTAGTCTACGAGCAGTACTTC. This chain joins TRBV3-1 (or the pseudogene TRBV3-2) and TRBJ2-7; TRBD2 matches 12 bases. The germline gives CDR1 LGHDT, CDR2 YNNKEL (reference sequence). V shed 4 bases and J 3 bases; nucleotides not matched to a gene: 10. This CDR3 region has 17 residues.